This T cell receptor beta chain came from a study of T cells in Graves' hyperthyroidism and ophthalmopathy. Clinical symptoms, serum thyroxine, TRAb, thyroid ultrasound and orbital computed tomography informed diagnoses. The PBMCs were sourced from fresh peripheral blood (around 9.9 ml). At least ten counts were recorded for this clonotype. The germline V gene encodes CDR1 MNHNY and CDR2 SVGAGI (reference sequence). The V gene end was trimmed by 0 bases and the J gene end by 5 bases; junction bases not matched to a gene: 10. The CDR3 runs to 18 residues. The TCR beta CDR3 regions underwent amplification using RNA transcripts as the source. The TCR CDR3 was amplified in a first-round RT-PCR using the HTBI primer set. TCRdb fed the multiplex PCR reads into MiXCR, producing one record per CDR3 protein. Of 500,000 to 800,000 distinct CDR3 sequences listed, about 14% are singletons.

The chain joins TRBV6-6 to TRBJ1-1; 12 bases map to TRBD1. This TCR was sampled from a woman aged 45-59 years with Graves' ophthalmopathy. The material sequenced was blood. The CDR3 protein is CASSYSFAGTGGRTEAFF. The CDR3 region has the DNA TGTGCCAGCAGTTACTCTTTCGCCGGGACAGGGGGCCGGACTGAAGCTTTCTTT.